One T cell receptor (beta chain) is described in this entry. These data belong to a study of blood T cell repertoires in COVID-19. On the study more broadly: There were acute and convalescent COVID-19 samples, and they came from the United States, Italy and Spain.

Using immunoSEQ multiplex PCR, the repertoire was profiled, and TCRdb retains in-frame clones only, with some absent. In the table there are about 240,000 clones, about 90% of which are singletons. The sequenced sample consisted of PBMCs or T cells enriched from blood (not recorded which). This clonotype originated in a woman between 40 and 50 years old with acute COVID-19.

CDR3 bases: TGTGCCAGCAGCCCCGACAGCCACCCCTCCTACGAGCAGTACTTC. It specifies CASSPDSHPSYEQYF. The chain employs TRBV9 and TRBJ2-7; perhaps TRBD1 as D (5 bases). Germline values: CDR1 SGDLS, CDR2 YYNGEE. The CDR3 is 15 residues long. With 4 bases removed from V and 0 bases from J, the gap between germline ends came to 14 bases.